One T cell receptor beta chain is described in this entry. The antigen remains unidentified. CDR3 length: 13 amino acids. CDR1 is LNHDA, CDR2 SQIVND, per germline (reference sequence). V lost 7 bases to trimming and J lost 5 bases; unmatched junction nucleotides: 5. The time point here: week 11, during vaccination. A 20-mer mutant IDH1 peptide at 300 ug was injected subcutaneously with topical imiquimod. These data come from a study of a mutant IDH1 vaccine in newly diagnosed glioma. The study's findings and limits: Researchers report vaccine-induced immune responses in more than 90% of patients.

The table came from immunoSEQ multiplex PCR; TCRdb's copy has only in-frame clones and leaves some out. Of tens of thousands of clones in the sample, roughly 84% were seen once. Sequencing used PBMCs, obtained from a glioma patient whose treatment included an IDH1 peptide vaccine. The clonotype was recovered from a man aged 35 to 55 with glioma. This chain connects TRBV19 to TRBJ1-3; 7 bases match TRBD1. The CDR3 DNA reads TGTGCCAGTATTCCGGGACAGAGAAACACCATATATTTT. Translated, it gives CASIPGQRNTIYF.